One and the same sample provided the 29 T cell receptor beta chains below, sequenced in a study of PD-1 blockade in classical Hodgkin lymphoma. Every one of the patients relapsed after autologous stem cell transplantation (brentuximab vedotin exposure was variable). Assay used: immunoSEQ multiplex PCR; TCRdb lists only in-frame clones, some missing. The table lists some 12,000 clones, around 79% of them singletons, with 34% in the top ten. This material consisted of peripheral blood mononuclear cells (PBMCs), taken at baseline. These receptors were collected from a human donor with classical Hodgkin lymphoma.

The chain is built from TRBV5-8 and TRBJ2-5; 7 bases line up with TRBD1. Per the germline V gene, CDR1 is SGHTS and CDR2 is YDEGEE. The CDR3 contains 15 residues. The V segment lost 1 base and the J segment 3 bases; nucleotides outside the gene matches: 6. The CDR3 loop is CASSLRPGTEETQYF. The CDR3 DNA follows: TGTGCCAGCAGCTTGAGGCCCGGGACAGAAGAGACCCAGTACTTC.

The genes are TRBV2 and TRBJ1-5, with a weak D call TRBD1 (5 bases). V gave up 3 bases and J gave up 3 bases, with 6 bases separating them. This CDR3 comprises 13 residues. Per germline, CDR1 SNHLY and CDR2 FYNNEI. CDR3 DNA sequence: TGTGCCAGCAGTGAGGGGGTCAATCAGCCCCAGCATTTT. Protein product: CASSEGVNQPQHF.

The chain uses TRBV7-2 and TRBJ1-2; TRBD1 aligns across 10 bases. This CDR3 is built from 16 residues. Germline V lookup: CDR1 SGHTA, CDR2 FQGNSA. Germline trimming cut 5 bases from V and 5 bases from J; bases unmatched to any gene: 11. CDR3 sequence: CASSKGGTGDVYGYTF. DNA of the CDR3: TGTGCCAGCAGCAAAGGGGGGACAGGGGACGTGTATGGCTACACCTTC.

The chain uses TRBV7-9 and TRBJ2-1; D possibly corresponds to TRBD2 (7 bases). Trimming took off 2 bases at V and 9 bases at J, with 14 bases between the two ends. This CDR3 contains 14 residues. CDR1 and CDR2 from the germline V gene are SEHNR and FQNEAQ (reference sequence). CDR3 sequence reads: CASSLSSGGGEQFF. The CDR3 DNA reads as TGTGCCAGCAGCTTAAGTTCGGGGGGCGGTGAGCAGTTCTTC. The whole variable domain, filled in from reference TRBV7-9 and TRBJ2-1, reads DTGVSQNPRHKITKRGQNVTFRCDPISEHNRLYWYRQTLGQGPEFLTYFQNEAQLEKSRLLSDRFSAERPKGSFSTLEIQRTEQGDSAMYLCASSLSSGGGEQFFGPGTRLTVL.

Here the CDR3 reads CSVAAGELFF. The CDR3 DNA follows: TGCAGCGTTGCGGCCGGGGAGCTGTTTTTT. V and J are TRBV29-1 and TRBJ2-2; D call uncertain. Trimming pared 4 bases from V and 6 bases from J, leaving 3 bases between. The germline V gene encodes CDR1 SQVTM and CDR2 ANQGSEA. This CDR3 has 10 residues.

The chain employs TRBV25-1 and TRBJ1-4; maybe TRBD1 (5 bases). Germline V gives CDR1 MGHDK, CDR2 SYGVNS. CDR3 length: 15 residues. V was pared by 2 bases and J by 7 bases, with 14 bases between. CDR3 sequence reads: CASSEMNRGSEKLFF. The CDR3 DNA reads as TGTGCCAGCAGTGAAATGAACCGGGGGAGTGAAAAACTGTTTTTT.

In DNA, the CDR3 is TGTGCCAGCAGCCAACGGATCAACACTGAAGCTTTCTTT. It is translated as CASSQRINTEAFF. This chain uses TRBV4-2 with TRBJ1-1; no reliable D call. The CDR3 has 13 residues. Per germline, CDR1 LGHNA and CDR2 YNFKEQ. V lost 2 bases and J 2 bases, leaving 6 bases between the germline ends.

The rearrangement joins TRBV11-3 to TRBJ2-1; D ambiguous. The CDR3 runs to 17 residues. Germline CDR1 SGHNT, CDR2 YENEEA. V lost 0 bases to trimming and J lost 0 bases, with 12 bases between them. In DNA, the CDR3 is TGTGCCAGCAGCTTAGATCAAGGTTCACCCTCCTACAATGAGCAGTTCTTC. This translates into CASSLDQGSPSYNEQFF.

Notes on this clone: At the DNA level, this CDR3 is encoded by other sequences in the same sample as well. The chain carries TRBV6-5 and TRBJ2-5, with D uncertain. Trimming cost V 2 bases and J 4 bases, with 8 bases left between them. The CDR3 runs to 13 residues. Germline CDR1 and CDR2: MNHEY and SVGAGI. The CDR3 protein is CASSYSWGETQYF. The DNA for the CDR3 is TGTGCCAGCAGTTACAGTTGGGGAGAGACCCAGTACTTC.

The rearrangement joins TRBV4-2 to TRBJ2-5; 10 bases line up with TRBD1. Germline V CDR1 and CDR2: LGHNA, YNFKEQ. The V and J ends lost 0 bases and 4 bases, in that order; junction bases with no gene match: 5. The CDR3 has 16 amino acids. CDR3 residues: CASSQERQGAGETQYF. The CDR3 coding sequence is TGTGCCAGCAGCCAAGAGCGACAGGGGGCTGGAGAGACCCAGTACTTC.

The chain joins TRBV28 to TRBJ1-5, with a possible D match to TRBD1 (5 bases). Germline CDR1 MDHEN, CDR2 SYDVKM. The ends were cut back, 2 bases at V and 7 bases at J, with 12 bases in the middle. The CDR3 has 14 amino acids. As DNA, the CDR3 is TGTGCCAGCAGTTTAACAGGCCCCAGACAGCCCCAGCATTTT. Translated: CASSLTGPRQPQHF.

This chain uses TRBV7-9 with TRBJ2-5; the D gene could be TRBD1 or TRBD2 (6 bases each). The CDR3 is 14 residues long. Germline V lookup: CDR1 SEHNR, CDR2 FQNEAQ (reference sequence). The V and J ends lost 6 bases and 1 base respectively, with 12 bases between them. CDR3 nucleotide sequence: TGTGCCAGCAGACACCGGGGGCCCCAAGAGACCCAGTACTTC. It translates to CASRHRGPQETQYF.

J is TRBJ2-7 and V is TRBV29-1; D gene unclear. The germline V gene has CDR1 SQVTM and CDR2 ANQGSEA. CDR3 length: 11 residues. V lost 6 bases, J lost 5 bases, and 11 bases lay in between. This CDR3 reads CSVSRSDEQYF. The CDR3 coding sequence is TGCAGCGTGAGTCGGTCCGACGAGCAGTACTTC.

This clone was found once. V usage is TRBV18 and J usage is TRBJ2-5; no firm D call. V lost 3 bases to trimming and J lost 5 bases, with 10 bases between them. Germline assignment: CDR1 KGHSH and CDR2 LQKENI. This CDR3 has 13 residues. The CDR3 DNA reads as TGTGCCAGCTCACCCAGATTAGTGGAGACCCAGTACTTC. Translation: CASSPRLVETQYF.

This clone was picked up one time. The rearrangement joins TRBV5-6 to TRBJ1-3, with unresolved D. The CDR3 consists of 15 residues. The V end lost 0 bases, the J end lost 0 bases, and 7 bases lay between the germline ends. Looked up from germline, CDR1 is SGHDT and CDR2 is YYEEEE. The CDR3 sequence: CASSLAWNSGNTIYF. The CDR3 DNA follows: TGTGCCAGCAGCTTGGCCTGGAACTCTGGAAACACCATATATTTT.

The J gene is TRBJ2-2, the V gene TRBV7-9, with D possibly called TRBD1 or TRBD2 (5 bases each). The CDR3 loop spans 15 amino acids. V gave up 5 bases and J gave up 7 bases, with 17 bases separating them. Germline V gene lookup returns CDR1 SEHNR and CDR2 FQNEAQ (reference sequence). CDR3 nucleotide sequence: TGTGCCAGCAGCGAAGGGACCGACTCTTTCGGGGAGCTGTTTTTT. This translates into CASSEGTDSFGELFF. Full variable domain (missing parts from reference TRBV7-9 and TRBJ2-2): DTGVSQNPRHKITKRGQNVTFRCDPISEHNRLYWYRQTLGQGPEFLTYFQNEAQLEKSRLLSDRFSAERPKGSFSTLEIQRTEQGDSAMYLCASSEGTDSFGELFFGEGSRLTVL.

The chain couples TRBV5-6 to TRBJ1-6; TRBD1 aligns across 9 bases. Germline trimming cut 3 bases from V and 7 bases from J; bases unmatched to any gene: 5. CDR3 length: 15 residues. Germline lookup yields CDR1 SGHDT and CDR2 YYEEEE. The CDR3 spells CASSSGQGENSPLHF. CDR3 nucleotides: TGTGCCAGCAGCTCGGGACAGGGTGAGAATTCACCCCTCCACTTT.

The CDR3 DNA follows: TGTGCCAGCAGCTTAAGACCCCTGGAGACCCAGTACTTC. It specifies CASSLRPLETQYF. The chain has TRBV7-3 and TRBJ2-5; D gene unclear. V shed 1 base and J shed 5 bases, with 8 bases lying between them. The germline CDR1 and CDR2 sequences are SGHTA and FQGTGA. CDR3 length: 13 residues.

The chain has TRBV14 and TRBJ2-1; D is undetermined. The germline V gene has CDR1 SGHDN and CDR2 FVKESK. The CDR3 loop spans 14 amino acids. V was clipped by 0 bases and J by 10 bases, with 13 bases between them. The CDR3 DNA reads TGTGCCAGCAGCCAAGATGAGAATTCTAGGGAGCAGTTCTTC. This encodes CASSQDENSREQFF.

The gene calls are TRBV20-1 and TRBJ2-7; D may be TRBD1 (5 bases). Germline values: CDR1 DFQATT, CDR2 SNEGSKA (reference sequence). This CDR3 spans 11 amino acids. CDR3 protein: CSADSSYEQYF. DNA of the CDR3: TGCAGCGCTGACAGTTCCTACGAGCAGTACTTC.

The chain uses TRBV5-4 and TRBJ1-1; 7 bases agree with TRBD1. J lost 0 bases, V lost 3 bases, and 8 bases had no gene match. Germline loops: CDR1 SGHNT, CDR2 YYREEE (reference sequence). The CDR3 spans 16 residues. The CDR3, as DNA: TGTGCCAGCAGCTCCCAGGGGGTCTTATTGAACACTGAAGCTTTCTTT. Translating gives CASSSQGVLLNTEAFF.

This chain's CDR3 is CASIENSGLSSYNEQFF. DNA of the CDR3: TGTGCCAGCATAGAGAATAGCGGGCTTAGCTCCTACAATGAGCAGTTCTTC. This chain links TRBV2 with TRBJ2-1; 7 nucleotides align to TRBD2. The CDR3 sequence is 17 residues long. J lost 0 bases, V lost 7 bases, and 12 bases had no gene match. Germline V gene lookup returns CDR1 SNHLY and CDR2 FYNNEI. The whole variable domain, filled in from reference TRBV2 and TRBJ2-1, reads EPEVTQTPSHQVTQMGQEVILRCVPISNHLYFYWYRQILGQKVEFLVSFYNNEISEKSEIFDDQFSVERPDGSNFTLKIRSTKLEDSAMYFCASIENSGLSSYNEQFFGPGTRLTVL.

This rearrangement joins TRBV19 to TRBJ2-3; D perhaps matches TRBD2 (6 bases). The CDR3 runs to 15 residues. V lost 4 bases and J lost 0, with 11 bases in between. Germline loops: CDR1 LNHDA, CDR2 SQIVND (reference sequence). The CDR3 DNA reads as TGTGCCAGTAGTACTAGCGCAACTAGCACAGATACGCAGTATTTT. Translated, it gives CASSTSATSTDTQYF.

The J gene is TRBJ2-1, the V gene TRBV19; weak D call: TRBD2 (5 bases). CDR3 length equals 15 residues. Trimming pared 1 base from V and 0 bases from J, leaving 7 bases between. Germline V lookup: CDR1 LNHDA, CDR2 SQIVND (reference sequence). The CDR3, as DNA: TGTGCCAGTAGTATAGCGGGGTTCTCCTACAATGAGCAGTTCTTC. The encoded protein is CASSIAGFSYNEQFF.

This clone was recorded a few times. The rearrangement joins TRBV29-1 to TRBJ1-4; no firm D call. The CDR3 covers 12 residues. The germline gives CDR1 SQVTM, CDR2 ANQGSEA. Trimming took 6 bases from V and 7 from J, leaving 12 bases between them. CDR3 region: CSVVAPTEKLFF. DNA for the CDR3: TGCAGCGTGGTGGCTCCGACTGAAAAACTGTTTTTT.

Points on this clone: Mismatch with germline at one junction end may stem from a read error. The chain is built from TRBV28 and TRBJ1-5; 8 bases are shared with TRBD1. Germline lookup yields CDR1 MDHEN and CDR2 SYDVKM. CDR3 size: 15 residues. The CDR3 protein is CASSRGQGANRPQHF. The CDR3 DNA reads TGTGCCAGCAGCCGCGGGCAGGGGGCGAATCGGCCCCAGCATTTT.

There are a few counts of this clone. The V and J genes are TRBV5-4 and TRBJ2-5, with 8 bases lining up with TRBD1. The CDR3 is 15 residues long. Germline V lookup: CDR1 SGHNT, CDR2 YYREEE (reference sequence). V lost 4 bases to trimming and J lost 5 bases; unmatched junction nucleotides: 10. The CDR3 DNA reads TGTGCCAGCAGCCCGGCAGGGGGCGCACGGGAGACCCAGTACTTC. This codes for CASSPAGGARETQYF.

This clone was found once. This chain links TRBV6-5 with TRBJ1-2, with a tentative D call TRBD1 (5 bases). Germline CDR1 MNHEY, CDR2 SVGAGI. The CDR3 sequence is 12 residues long. V was pared by 6 bases and J by 4 bases, with 9 bases between. The CDR3 DNA is TGTGCCAGCAGACGGGGACCCTATGGCTACACCTTC. Its translation is CASRRGPYGYTF.

This chain links TRBV7-7 with TRBJ1-4; the match to TRBD1 covers 11 bases. The CDR3 totals 16 residues. Germline lookup yields CDR1 SSHAT and CDR2 FNYEAQ (reference sequence). V shed 5 bases and J 8 bases; nucleotides not matched to a gene: 10. The CDR3 DNA is TGTGCCAGCAGCGGACAGGGGGCGACCCTGGAAGAAAAACTGTTTTTT. It codes for CASSGQGATLEEKLFF.